The next 10 T cell receptor beta chains were all read from a single sample in a study of molecular identifiers for immune sequencing clone quantification. TCRdb redid the calling of the PCR reads with MiXCR, one entry per CDR3 protein. The sample consists of about 640,000 distinct CDR3 sequences, 15% to 20% of them appearing once. Sequenced: naive CD8+ T cells from blood, with Jurkat cell RNA spiked in. As for subset: FACS-sorted CD8+CD4-CCR7+CD45RA+ naive T cells. The receptors come from a human donor in good health. Some libraries in this study had Jurkat cell RNA spiked in.

This clonotype showed up many times. The J gene is TRBJ2-3, the V gene TRBV7-2, with 7 bases matching TRBD2. The CDR3 contains 16 residues. Losses at the gene ends were 4 bases for V and 3 bases for J; bases not matched to a gene: 10. Germline loops: CDR1 SGHTA, CDR2 FQGNSA. The CDR3 DNA reads TGTGCCAGCAGCTCGGGGCTTAGCGGGTCGACAGATACGCAGTATTTT. This translates into CASSSGLSGSTDTQYF.

This sequence joins TRBV11-3 and TRBJ2-3; 10 bases agree with TRBD1. Germline CDR1 is SGHNT and CDR2 is YENEEA. V was clipped by 2 bases and J by 4 bases; unmatched bases: 9. The CDR3 runs to 17 residues. The CDR3 coding sequence is TGTGCCAGCAGCTTAAGTCCGGGACAGGGGCTTCCAGATACGCAGTATTTT. Its translation is CASSLSPGQGLPDTQYF.

There are a few counts of this clonotype. V usage is TRBV3-1 and J usage is TRBJ1-5; 10 bases agree with TRBD1. The germline V gene has CDR1 LGHDT and CDR2 YNNKEL (reference sequence). The trim removed 4 bases at V and 4 bases at J, leaving 1 base unmatched. The CDR3 is made up of 14 amino acids. The CDR3 loop is CASSRDRGNQPQHF. CDR3 sequence (DNA): TGTGCCAGCAGCCGGGACAGGGGAAATCAGCCCCAGCATTTT.

This clonotype occurred many times. The J gene is TRBJ2-7, the V gene TRBV25-1, with D unclear. Germline-derived CDR1 and CDR2 are MGHDK and SYGVNS. The CDR3 consists of 11 residues. The V gene lost 2 bases and the J gene lost 4 bases, with 3 bases spanning the gap. This CDR3 is CASSEGYEQYF. The CDR3 DNA sequence: TGTGCCAGCAGTGAAGGGTACGAGCAGTACTTC.

For this clonotype: A much larger clone lies one base from this, so it may be a read error. The chain is built from TRBV20-1 and TRBJ2-3; a possible D gene is TRBD1 (5 bases). Germline V CDR1 and CDR2: DFQATT, SNEGSKA (reference sequence). The CDR3 totals 10 residues. The CDR3 region has the DNA TGCAGTGCCGCCACAGGTACGCAGTATTTT. It encodes CSAATGTQYF.

The CDR3 DNA reads TGTGCCAGCAGCTACGGCCGAGGGACAGCCGACTACGAGCAGTACTTC. It is translated as CASSYGRGTADYEQYF. The chain couples TRBV5-4 to TRBJ2-7; 7 bases agree with TRBD1. Germline values: CDR1 SGHNT, CDR2 YYREEE (reference sequence). Losses at the gene ends were 3 bases for V and 3 bases for J; bases not matched to a gene: 12. The CDR3 totals 16 residues. Using reference TRBV5-4 and TRBJ2-7 for the parts outside the CDR3, the full variable domain is ETGVTQSPTHLIKTRGQQVTLRCSSQSGHNTVSWYQQALGQGPQFIFQYYREEENGRGNFPPRFSGLQFPNYSSELNVNALELDDSALYLCASSYGRGTADYEQYFGPGTRLTVT.

A note on this clonotype: This clone may be a read error of a much larger clone one base away. CDR3 loop: CASSLTTYQGITDYGYTF. The DNA of the CDR3 is TGTGCCAGCAGTTTAACCACATACCAAGGGATTACTGACTATGGCTACACCTTC. The chain joins TRBV27 to TRBJ1-2, with D hard to call. V was clipped by 2 bases and J by 3 bases, with 22 bases between them. The CDR3 is made up of 18 amino acids. Germline V gene sequence: CDR1 MNHEY, CDR2 SMNVEV (reference sequence).

A note on this clonotype: A read error may be the cause here, since a much bigger clone is one base away. The J gene is TRBJ2-7, the V gene TRBV20-1; TRBD2 might be the D (5 bases). Germline CDR1 is DFQATT and CDR2 is SNEGSKA (reference sequence). The V end was cut by 4 bases, the J end by 9 bases, with 13 bases between. This CDR3 is 11 amino acids long. In nucleotides, the CDR3 is TGCAGTGCTACCCTCTTAGGAGGGCAGTACTTC. Its translation is CSATLLGGQYF.

A note on this clonotype: This may be a read error: a much more frequent sequence differs by one nucleotide. The V and J genes are TRBV6-5 and TRBJ2-6; weak D call: TRBD1 (6 bases). This CDR3 region has 19 residues. CDR1 is MNHEY, CDR2 SVGAGI, per germline. The CDR3 here is CASRPAWGREDPGASVLTF. The CDR3 DNA sequence: TGTGCCAGCAGACCTGCTTGGGGGCGCGAGGATCCTGGGGCCAGCGTCCTGACTTTC.

This clonotype was found many times. The J gene is TRBJ2-3, the V gene TRBV20-1; D possibly corresponds to TRBD1 (6 bases). V shed 5 bases and J shed 5 bases, with 14 bases lying between them. The CDR3 spans 13 residues. Per germline, CDR1 DFQATT and CDR2 SNEGSKA (reference sequence). CDR3 DNA sequence: TGCAGTGCTCTAAGGGGGATCGTAGATACGCAGTATTTT. Translating gives CSALRGIVDTQYF.